This entry describes one TCR beta chain. The data are from a study of technical replicates of blood from a few donors. The germline V gene encodes CDR1 SQVTM and CDR2 ANQGSEA. V trimming: 4 bases; J trimming: 4 bases; junction bases outside the gene matches: 8. The CDR3 contains 14 residues. Profiling relied on immunoSEQ multiplex PCR, and the TCRdb table lists in-frame clones only, not all of them. The sample contains 95,000 to 100,000 clones, just over 95% of which appear only once. The chain combines TRBV29-1 with TRBJ1-2; 8 bases fit TRBD1. The sequence derives from a human donor in good health. The sample taken for sequencing was T cells isolated from PBMCs. CDR3 sequence reads: CSVAQGALRYGYTF. The DNA for the CDR3 is TGCAGCGTTGCCCAGGGGGCACTGCGCTATGGCTACACCTTC.